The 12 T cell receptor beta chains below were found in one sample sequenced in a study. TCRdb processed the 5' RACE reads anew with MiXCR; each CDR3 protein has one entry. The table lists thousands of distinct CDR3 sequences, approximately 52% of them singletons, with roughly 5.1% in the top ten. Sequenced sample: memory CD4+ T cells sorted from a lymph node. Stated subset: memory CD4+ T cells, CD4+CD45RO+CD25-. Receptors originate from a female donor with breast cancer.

The CDR3 loop reads CASSQIRDTGELFF. The CDR3 DNA follows: TGCGCCAGCAGCCAAATTAGGGACACCGGGGAGCTGTTTTTT. The V call is TRBV4-3, the J call TRBJ2-2; D gene uncertain. Germline CDR1 reads LGHNA; CDR2 reads YSLEER. Deletions cut 2 bases from V and 3 bases from J, with 7 bases between. The CDR3 runs to 14 residues.

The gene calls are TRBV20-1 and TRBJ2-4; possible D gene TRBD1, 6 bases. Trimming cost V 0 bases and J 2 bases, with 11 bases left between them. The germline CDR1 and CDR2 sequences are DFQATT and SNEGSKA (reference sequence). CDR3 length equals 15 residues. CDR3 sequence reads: CSAREGGTSKNIQYF. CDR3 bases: TGCAGTGCTAGAGAAGGGGGTACGTCCAAAAACATTCAGTACTTC.

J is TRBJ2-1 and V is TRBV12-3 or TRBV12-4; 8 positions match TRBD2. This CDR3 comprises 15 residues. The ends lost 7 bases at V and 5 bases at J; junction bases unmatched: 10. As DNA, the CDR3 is TGTGCCAGCATCCAGACCGGGGGGGCACACAATGAGCAGTTCTTC. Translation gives CASIQTGGAHNEQFF.

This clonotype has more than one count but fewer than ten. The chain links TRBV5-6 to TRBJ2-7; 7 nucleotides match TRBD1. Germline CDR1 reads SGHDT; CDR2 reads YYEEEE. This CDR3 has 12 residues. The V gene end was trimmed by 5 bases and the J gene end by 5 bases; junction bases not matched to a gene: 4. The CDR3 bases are TGTGCCAGCAGTCCCCAGGGGGACGAGCAGTACTTC. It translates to CASSPQGDEQYF.

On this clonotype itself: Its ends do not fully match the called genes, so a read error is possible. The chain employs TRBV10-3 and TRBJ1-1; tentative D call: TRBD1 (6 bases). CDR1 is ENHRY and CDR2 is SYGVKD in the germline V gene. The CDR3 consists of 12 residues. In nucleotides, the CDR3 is TGTGCCATTCAAAACAGGGACACTAAAGCTTTCTTT. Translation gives CAIQNRDTKAFF.

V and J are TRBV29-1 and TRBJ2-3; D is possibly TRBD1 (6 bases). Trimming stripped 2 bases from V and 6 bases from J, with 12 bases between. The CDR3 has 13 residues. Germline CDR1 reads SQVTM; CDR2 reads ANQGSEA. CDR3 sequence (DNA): TGCAGCGTTGAAAGGACAGACAGGGATACGCAGTATTTT. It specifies CSVERTDRDTQYF.

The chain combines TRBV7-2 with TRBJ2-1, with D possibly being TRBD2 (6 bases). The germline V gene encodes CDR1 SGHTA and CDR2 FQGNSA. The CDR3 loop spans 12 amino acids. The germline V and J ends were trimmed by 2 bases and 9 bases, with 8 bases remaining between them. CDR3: CASSLQGGEQFF. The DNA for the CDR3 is TGTGCCAGCAGCTTACAGGGAGGTGAGCAGTTCTTC.

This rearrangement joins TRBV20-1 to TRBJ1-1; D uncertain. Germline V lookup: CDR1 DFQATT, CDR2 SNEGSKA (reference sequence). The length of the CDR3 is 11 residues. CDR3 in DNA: TGCGGGGTACAGCCGAACACTGAAGCTTTCTTT. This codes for CGVQPNTEAFF.

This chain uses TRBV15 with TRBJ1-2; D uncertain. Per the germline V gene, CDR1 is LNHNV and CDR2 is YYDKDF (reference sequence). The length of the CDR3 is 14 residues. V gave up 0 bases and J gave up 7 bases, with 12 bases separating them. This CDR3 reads CATSRDLGQGGYTF. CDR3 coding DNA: TGTGCCACCAGCAGAGATTTAGGGCAAGGTGGCTACACCTTC.

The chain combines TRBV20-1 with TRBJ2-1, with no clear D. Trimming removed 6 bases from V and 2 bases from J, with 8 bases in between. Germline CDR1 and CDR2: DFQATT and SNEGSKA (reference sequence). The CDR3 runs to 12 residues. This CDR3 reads CSARWTYNEQFF. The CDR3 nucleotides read TGCAGTGCAAGATGGACCTACAATGAGCAGTTCTTC.

CDR3 region: CSARWQTQEQYF. The CDR3 region has the DNA TGCAGTGCTAGATGGCAGACCCAGGAGCAGTACTTC. This chain links TRBV20-1 with TRBJ2-7; D uncertain. Trimming took 2 bases from V and 7 from J, leaving 12 bases between them. The CDR3 has 12 residues. CDR1 and CDR2 (germline): DFQATT, SNEGSKA (reference sequence).

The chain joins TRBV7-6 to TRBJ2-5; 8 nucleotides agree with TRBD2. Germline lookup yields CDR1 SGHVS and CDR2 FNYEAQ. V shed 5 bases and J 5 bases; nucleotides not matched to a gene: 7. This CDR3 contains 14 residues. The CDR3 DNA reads TGTGCCAGCAGCCTCAGCGGGAGTCAGGAGACCCAGTACTTC. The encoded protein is CASSLSGSQETQYF.